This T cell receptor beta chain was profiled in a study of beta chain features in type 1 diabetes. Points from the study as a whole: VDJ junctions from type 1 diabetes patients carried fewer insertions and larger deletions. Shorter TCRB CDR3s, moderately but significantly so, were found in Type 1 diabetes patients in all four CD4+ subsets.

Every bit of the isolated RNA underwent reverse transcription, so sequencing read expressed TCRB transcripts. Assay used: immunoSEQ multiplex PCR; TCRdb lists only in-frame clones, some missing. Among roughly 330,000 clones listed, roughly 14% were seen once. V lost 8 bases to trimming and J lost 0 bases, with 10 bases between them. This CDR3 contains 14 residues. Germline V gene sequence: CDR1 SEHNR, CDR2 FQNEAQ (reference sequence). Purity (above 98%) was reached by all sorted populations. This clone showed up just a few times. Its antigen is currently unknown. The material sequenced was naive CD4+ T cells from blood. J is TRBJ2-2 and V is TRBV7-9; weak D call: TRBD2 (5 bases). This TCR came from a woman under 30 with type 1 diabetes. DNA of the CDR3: TGTGCCAGCCAGCCACTAGCGAACACCGGGGAGCTGTTTTTT. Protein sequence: CASQPLANTGELFF.